This TCR beta chain was obtained from a study of patients and donors after allogeneic stem cell transplantation. The germline CDR1 and CDR2 sequences are ENHRY and SYGVKD. V trimming: 6 bases; J trimming: 3 bases; junction bases outside the gene matches: 2. The CDR3 totals 15 residues. TCRdb analysed the RT-PCR reads with MiXCR anew, one entry per CDR3 protein. The sample gives some 24,000 distinct CDR3 sequences, roughly 43% of which show up once; 65% to 80% is in the top ten. The rearrangement links TRBV10-3 to TRBJ2-7; 16 bases agree with TRBD2. The sample consisted of blood, either unsorted or a sorted T cell fraction (not recorded which). The source of this sequence is a human donor who was either an allogeneic HSCT recipient or a stem cell or donor lymphocyte infusion donor (not recorded which). It is not recorded whose cells these are; they may come from a transplant donor. CDR3 sequence: CAIRGLAGGLYEQYF. DNA for the CDR3: TGTGCCATCAGGGGACTAGCGGGAGGGCTCTACGAGCAGTACTTC.